This TCR beta chain derives from a study of metastatic and nonmetastatic thyroid tumors. Study-level background: Repertoires were compared across blood and tumor or nodule tissue from malignant and benign thyroid patients.

Patients had received no treatment of any kind before thyroid surgery. TCRdb re-called the PCR reads through MiXCR. The profile shows fewer than 12,000 clones, 9% to 15% of them singletons. This clone is labeled medium-sized (0.01 to 0.1%). What it recognizes is unknown. Germline CDR1 is MNHNS and CDR2 is SASEGT. Trimming stripped 1 base from V and 3 bases from J, with 10 bases between. The CDR3 is 16 amino acids. General observations from the study: Benign nodules were reported to have significantly lower TCR beta diversity than malignant thyroid tumors, in blood and tumor.

This sequence originates from a female donor with papillary thyroid cancer or a benign thyroid nodule (not recorded which). Some clones in this sample may be carry-over from other donors' samples. The material sequenced was blood. V and J are TRBV6-1 and TRBJ1-6; TRBD1 is a possible D gene (6 bases). The CDR3 loop reads CASSEETGNYNSPLHF. DNA for the CDR3: TGTGCCAGCAGTGAAGAGACAGGCAACTATAATTCACCCCTCCACTTT.